The 13 T cell receptor beta chains in this list originate from one sample, sequenced in a study of T cells in Graves' hyperthyroidism and ophthalmopathy. Template material for amplifying TCR beta CDR3 regions consisted of RNA transcripts. RT-PCR in the first round (using the HTBI primer set) targeted the TCR CDR3. One entry per CDR3 protein results from TCRdb running MiXCR on the multiplex PCR reads. The sample has a few hundred thousand distinct CDR3 sequences, under 15% seen once. Sequenced input: blood. The receptors were gathered from a woman in her 30s with Graves' hyperthyroidism.

This clonotype was observed a handful of times. The gene calls are TRBV20-1 and TRBJ1-5, with a tentative D call TRBD1 (6 bases). The germline V gene has CDR1 DFQATT and CDR2 SNEGSKA (reference sequence). The V and J ends lost 2 bases and 5 bases respectively, with 13 bases between them. The CDR3 sequence is 14 residues long. The CDR3 DNA follows: TGCAGTGCTAGAAATTCGGCAGGGGATCAGCCCCAGCATTTT. The encoded protein is CSARNSAGDQPQHF.

This clonotype was picked up a small number of times. The chain couples TRBV10-3 to TRBJ2-3, with 9 nucleotides matching TRBD1. The ends lost 7 bases at V and 5 bases at J; junction bases unmatched: 16. The CDR3 extends over 17 amino acids. Germline CDR1 is ENHRY and CDR2 is SYGVKD. The CDR3 bases are TGTGCCATCAACTCCCTCATGGCACAGGGGGCGCAAGATACGCAGTATTTT. As protein: CAINSLMAQGAQDTQYF.

Only a few counts were recorded for this clonotype. This rearrangement joins TRBV5-1 to TRBJ1-5; a weak D match, TRBD1 (5 bases). The CDR3 contains 15 residues. CDR1 is SGHRS, CDR2 YFSETQ, per germline. V lost 7 bases to trimming and J lost 4 bases, with 18 bases between them. The CDR3 coding sequence is TGCGCCAGCGGGGGGACGTTCATTGGTAATCAGCCCCAGCATTTT. This gives the protein CASGGTFIGNQPQHF.

In its sample, this clonotype was seen a few times. The chain carries TRBV4-2 and TRBJ2-5; 9 bases are shared with TRBD2. Looked up from germline, CDR1 is LGHNA and CDR2 is YNFKEQ. The CDR3 length is 14 residues. Unmatched junction bases numbered 4, after V lost 4 bases and J lost 4 bases. CDR3 bases: TGTGCCAGCAGCCCCGGGACTAGCTTAGAGACCCAGTACTTC. This encodes CASSPGTSLETQYF.

V and J are TRBV9 and TRBJ2-3, with 8 bases matching TRBD2. In germline, CDR1 is SGDLS, CDR2 YYNGEE. Unmatched junction bases numbered 12, after V lost 4 bases and J lost 2 bases. The CDR3 length is 17 residues. The DNA for the CDR3 is TGTGCCAGCAGCCAGGGCCTAGCGGGCAGTTTCACAGATACGCAGTATTTT. Translated, it gives CASSQGLAGSFTDTQYF. The full variable domain, with the rest looked up from reference TRBV9 and TRBJ2-3, is DSGVTQTPKHLITATGQRVTLRCSPRSGDLSVYWYQQSLDQGLQFLIQYYNGEERAKGNILERFSAQQFPDLHSELNLSSLELGDSALYFCASSQGLAGSFTDTQYFGPGTRLTVL.

This clonotype appeared a few times. The chain employs TRBV5-6 and TRBJ2-3; 14 nucleotides agree with TRBD2. Germline V gene sequence: CDR1 SGHDT, CDR2 YYEEEE. The CDR3 covers 17 residues. V lost 3 bases and J lost 5; bases outside the gene matches: 8. The chain's CDR3 is CASSSPGLAGVRDTQYF. CDR3 bases: TGTGCCAGCAGCTCCCCGGGACTAGCGGGAGTTAGAGATACGCAGTATTTT.

This clonotype was counted at least ten times. The chain recombines TRBV30 with TRBJ1-5, with 7 bases aligning to TRBD1. The CDR3 loop spans 14 amino acids. Per germline, CDR1 GTSNPN and CDR2 SVGIG (reference sequence). Trimming removed 3 bases from V and 4 bases from J; junction bases left unmatched: 6. The CDR3 DNA follows: TGTGCCTGGAGCGCGGACAGGTCGAATCAGCCCCAGCATTTT. It codes for CAWSADRSNQPQHF.

This clonotype has just a few counts. The chain has TRBV11-2 and TRBJ2-4; no clear D gene. The V end lost 6 bases, the J end lost 0 bases, and 12 bases lay between the germline ends. The germline V gene has CDR1 SGHAT and CDR2 FQNNGV. CDR3 length equals 15 residues. The CDR3: CASRTRGVAKNIQYF. The CDR3, as DNA: TGTGCCAGCAGAACCCGAGGTGTAGCCAAAAACATTCAGTACTTC. The full variable domain, in which reference TRBV11-2 and TRBJ2-4 provide the parts outside the CDR3, is EAGVAQSPRYKIIEKRQSVAFWCNPISGHATLYWYQQILGQGPKLLIQFQNNGVVDDSQLPKDRFSAERLKGVDSTLKIQPAKLEDSAVYLCASRTRGVAKNIQYFGAGTRLSVL.

This clonotype has just a few counts. The V and J genes are TRBV20-1 and TRBJ2-7; possibly TRBD1 for D (7 bases). CDR1 is DFQATT and CDR2 is SNEGSKA in the germline V gene (reference sequence). Between the trimmed V and J ends, which lost 5 bases and 6 bases, there was a span of 20 bases. The CDR3 runs to 14 residues. CDR3 DNA: TGCAGTGCTGGGAACAGGGGAGGTTCCGGCGAGCAGTACTTC. Its translation: CSAGNRGGSGEQYF.

This clonotype has a handful of counts. The chain couples TRBV27 to TRBJ2-1; D not resolved. This CDR3 contains 14 residues. V was shortened by 8 bases and J by 4 bases, with 15 bases between the two germline ends. Germline values: CDR1 MNHEY, CDR2 SMNVEV (reference sequence). CDR3 in amino acids: CASARQAGYNEQFF. The CDR3, as DNA: TGTGCCAGCGCGCGGCAAGCTGGTTACAATGAGCAGTTCTTC.

There are many counts of this clonotype. The V call is TRBV3-1, the J call TRBJ2-5, with D possibly matching TRBD2 (5 bases). V dropped 1 base and J dropped 5 bases, with 11 bases sitting between them. The germline gives CDR1 LGHDT, CDR2 YNNKEL (reference sequence). This CDR3 contains 14 residues. CDR3 in DNA: TGTGCCAGCAGCCAAGCCGGGATCGTGGAGACCCAGTACTTC. Encoded protein: CASSQAGIVETQYF.

This clonotype was seen more than once but under ten times. The chain uses TRBV7-9 and TRBJ2-2, with D possibly being TRBD1 or TRBD2 (7 bases each). CDR3 size: 16 residues. Germline CDR1 reads SEHNR; CDR2 reads FQNEAQ (reference sequence). Trimming shortened V by 4 bases and J by 2 bases, and 14 bases separated the two germline ends. The CDR3 DNA reads TGTGCCAGCAGCTCAGGGGGGACTAAAAACACCGGGGAGCTGTTTTTT. Translating it yields CASSSGGTKNTGELFF.

V and J are TRBV15 and TRBJ2-7; D unclear. Between the trimmed V and J ends, which lost 5 bases and 7 bases, there was a span of 12 bases. The CDR3 length is 12 residues. The germline gives CDR1 LNHNV, CDR2 YYDKDF (reference sequence). The CDR3 here is CATSRPFGEQYF. The DNA for the CDR3 is TGTGCCACCAGCCGCCCCTTCGGTGAGCAGTACTTC.